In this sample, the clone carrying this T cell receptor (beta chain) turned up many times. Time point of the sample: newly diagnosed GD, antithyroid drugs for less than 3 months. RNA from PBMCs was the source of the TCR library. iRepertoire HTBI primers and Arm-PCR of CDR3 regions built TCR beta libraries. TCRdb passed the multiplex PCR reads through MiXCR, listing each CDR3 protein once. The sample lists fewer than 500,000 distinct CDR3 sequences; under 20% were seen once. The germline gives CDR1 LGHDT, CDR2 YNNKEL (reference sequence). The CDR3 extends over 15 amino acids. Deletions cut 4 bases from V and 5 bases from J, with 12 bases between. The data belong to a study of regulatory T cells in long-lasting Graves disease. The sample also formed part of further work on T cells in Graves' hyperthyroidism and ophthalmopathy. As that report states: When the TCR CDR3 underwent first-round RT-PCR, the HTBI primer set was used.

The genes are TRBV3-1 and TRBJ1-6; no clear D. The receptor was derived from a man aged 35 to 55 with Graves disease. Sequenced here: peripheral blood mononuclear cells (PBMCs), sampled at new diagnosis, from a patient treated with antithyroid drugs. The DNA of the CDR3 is TGTGCCAGCAGCCTCGTGGGGAGACATAATTCACCCCTCCACTTT. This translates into CASSLVGRHNSPLHF. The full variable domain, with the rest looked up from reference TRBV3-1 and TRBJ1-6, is DTAVSQTPKYLVTQMGNDKSIKCEQNLGHDTMYWYKQDSKKFLKIMFSYNNKELIINETVPNRFSPKSPDKAHLNLHINSLELGDSAVYFCASSLVGRHNSPLHFGNGTRLTVT.